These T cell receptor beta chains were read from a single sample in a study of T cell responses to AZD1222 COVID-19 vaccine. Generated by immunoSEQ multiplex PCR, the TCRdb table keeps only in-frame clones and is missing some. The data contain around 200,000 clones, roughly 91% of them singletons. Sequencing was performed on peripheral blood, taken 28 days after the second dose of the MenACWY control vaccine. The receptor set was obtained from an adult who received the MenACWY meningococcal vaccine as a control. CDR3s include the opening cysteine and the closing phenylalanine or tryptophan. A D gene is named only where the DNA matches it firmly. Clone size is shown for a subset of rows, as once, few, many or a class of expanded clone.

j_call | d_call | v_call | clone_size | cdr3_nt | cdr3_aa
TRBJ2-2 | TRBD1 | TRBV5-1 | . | TGCGCCAGCAGCGTGCCCCAGGGGGCCGGCGGGGAGCTGTTTTTT | CASSVPQGAGGELFF
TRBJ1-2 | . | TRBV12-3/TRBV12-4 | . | TGTGCCAGCAGCTCAGTCCTCTATGGCTACACCTTC | CASSSVLYGYTF
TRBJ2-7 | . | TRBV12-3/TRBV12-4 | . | TGTGCCAGCAGCTACTTGACCTACGAGCAGTACTTC | CASSYLTYEQYF
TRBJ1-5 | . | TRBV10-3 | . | TGTGCCATCAGTGTGGCCGAGAATCAGCCCCAGCATTTT | CAISVAENQPQHF
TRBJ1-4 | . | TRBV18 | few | TGTGCCAGCTCAGCCCAACAGGGTCTTAATGAAAAACTGTTTTTT | CASSAQQGLNEKLFF
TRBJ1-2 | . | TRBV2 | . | TGTGCCAGCAGTGACGGGGGCGGCTATGGCTACACCTTC | CASSDGGGYGYTF
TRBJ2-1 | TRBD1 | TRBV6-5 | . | TGTGCCAGCAGTTATTACAGGGGGAATGCGCGGTTTTGGTTCTTC | CASSYYRGNARFWFF
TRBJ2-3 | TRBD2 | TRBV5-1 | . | TGCGCCAGCAGTCGGACTAGCGGGGGGCCGATCACAGATACGCAGTATTTT | CASSRTSGGPITDTQYF
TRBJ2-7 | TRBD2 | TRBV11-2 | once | TGTGCCAGCAGCTTAACTAGCGGGGGGTCCTACGAGCAGTACTTC | CASSLTSGGSYEQYF
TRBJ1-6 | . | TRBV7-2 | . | TGTGCCAGCAGCTTAGCCAGCTCCTATAATTCACCCCTCCACTTT | CASSLASSYNSPLHF
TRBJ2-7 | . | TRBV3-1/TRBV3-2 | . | TGTGCCAGCAGCCCCGATACAGGGAGTGAGCAGTACTTC | CASSPDTGSEQYF
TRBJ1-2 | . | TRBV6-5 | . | TGTGCCAGCAGCCAGAGGGGGACCGAGATTGGCTACACCTTC | CASSQRGTEIGYTF
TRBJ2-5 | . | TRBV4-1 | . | TGCGCCAGCAGCCAAGGGCAGCAAGAGACCCAGTACTTC | CASSQGQQETQYF
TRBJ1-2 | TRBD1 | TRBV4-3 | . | TGCGCCAGCAGCCAAGTGACAGGGGACCATGGCTACACCTTC | CASSQVTGDHGYTF
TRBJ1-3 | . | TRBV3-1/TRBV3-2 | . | TGTGCCAGCAGCCTGCGGACTGACTCTGGAAACACCATATATTTT | CASSLRTDSGNTIYF
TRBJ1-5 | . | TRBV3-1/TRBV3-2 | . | TGTGCCAGCAGCCAAGGATGGAATAATCAGCCCCAGCATTTT | CASSQGWNNQPQHF
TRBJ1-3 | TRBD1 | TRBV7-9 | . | TGTGCCAGCAGCTCCAGACAGGGAACGTTCTCTGGAAACACCATATATTTT | CASSSRQGTFSGNTIYF
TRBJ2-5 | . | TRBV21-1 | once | TGTGCCAGCAGCAAAAAAAAAGGACAGGGCTCCCAAGAGACCCAGTACTTC | CASSKKKGQGSQETQYF
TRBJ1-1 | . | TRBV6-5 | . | TGTGCCAGCAGTTACGGGCGGGGTTGGGCTTTCTTT | CASSYGRGWAFF
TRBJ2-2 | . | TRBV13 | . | TGTGCCAGCAGCTTAATTACAAACGCGAACACCGGGGAGCTGTTTTTT | CASSLITNANTGELFF
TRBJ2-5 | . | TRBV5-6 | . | TGTGCCAGCAGCAAGAGGACGGCGTACCAAGAGACCCAGTACTTC | CASSKRTAYQETQYF
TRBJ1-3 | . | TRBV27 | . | TGTGCCAGCAGTTCGGCAGGGGCTGGAAACACCATATATTTT | CASSSAGAGNTIYF
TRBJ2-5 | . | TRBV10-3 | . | TGTGCCATCAGTGAGACCCTAGGGGAAGAGACCCAGTACTTC | CAISETLGEETQYF
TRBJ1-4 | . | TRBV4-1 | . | TGCGCCAGCAGCCAAGATCCACCCCGAAAACTGTTTTTT | CASSQDPPRKLFF
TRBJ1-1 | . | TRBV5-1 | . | TGCGCCAGCAGCGGGGACAACACTGAAGCTTTCTTT | CASSGDNTEAFF
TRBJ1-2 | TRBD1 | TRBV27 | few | TGTGCCAGCAGAGACCAGGGGGCTAGGGCCTATGGCTACACCTTC | CASRDQGARAYGYTF
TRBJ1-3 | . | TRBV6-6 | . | TGTGCCAGCCGAAAGGTAAGCTCTGGAAACACCATATATTTT | CASRKVSSGNTIYF
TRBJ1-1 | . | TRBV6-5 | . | TGTGCCAGCAGTTTCGTCAGGAACACTGAAGCTTTCTTT | CASSFVRNTEAFF
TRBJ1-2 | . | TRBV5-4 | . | TGTGCCAGCAGCTTGGGAGAGCCTTGGGGTGGCTACACCTTC | CASSLGEPWGGYTF
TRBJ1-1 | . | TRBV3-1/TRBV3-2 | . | TGTGCCAGCAGCAGTACAACGTGGATGAACACTGAAGCTTTCTTT | CASSSTTWMNTEAFF
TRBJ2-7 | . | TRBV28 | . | TGTGCCAGCAGTCCCGGCGGTGTCTACGAGCAGTACTTC | CASSPGGVYEQYF
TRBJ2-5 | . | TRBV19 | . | TGTGCCAGTAGCTCCCTGCAGAAAGAGACCCAGTACTTC | CASSSLQKETQYF
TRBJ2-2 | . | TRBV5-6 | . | TGTGCCAGCAGCTTGGCGGGGACATCGAACACCGGGGAGCTGTTTTTT | CASSLAGTSNTGELFF
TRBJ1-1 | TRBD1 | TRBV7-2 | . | TGTGCCAGCAGCTTTTGGACAGGTTCGGAAGCTTTCTTT | CASSFWTGSEAFF
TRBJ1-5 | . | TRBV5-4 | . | TGTGCCAGCAGCGAGAATAGCAATCAGCCCCAGCATTTT | CASSENSNQPQHF
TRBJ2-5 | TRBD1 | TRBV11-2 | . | TGTGCCAGCAGCCCCGGACAGGGGGCGCGAGAGACCCAGTACTTC | CASSPGQGARETQYF
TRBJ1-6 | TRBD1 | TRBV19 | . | TGTGCCAGTAGTCTCGGACAGGGTCACAATTCACCCCTCCACTTT | CASSLGQGHNSPLHF
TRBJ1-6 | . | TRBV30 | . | TGTGCCTGGACCCCCGGGCCCTTAAGAAATTCACCCCTCCACTTT | CAWTPGPLRNSPLHF
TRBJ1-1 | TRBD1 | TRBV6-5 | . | TGTGCCAGCAGCGAGACAGGGGACACTGAAGCTTTCTTT | CASSETGDTEAFF